The rows below give T cell receptor beta chains drawn from one sample of a study of T cells after yellow fever vaccination. TCRdb re-called the 5' RACE reads through MiXCR, storing one row per CDR3 protein. The profile shows 450,000 to 550,000 distinct CDR3 sequences, about a fifth of them singletons. The sample consisted of PBMCs, taken 15 days after the yellow fever booster vaccination. These TCRs come from a man younger than 40 who received the YFV17D yellow fever vaccine. Both conserved end residues are part of each CDR3. Fields, in order: clone size, J gene, D gene, V gene, CDR3 DNA, CDR3 protein. A D gene is named only where the DNA matches it firmly. Only part of the rows carry a size: once, few, many, or a class if the clone is expanded.

abundance: -
j_gene: TRBJ2-7
d_gene: -
v_gene: TRBV11-2
CDR3nt: TGTGCCAGCAGCAAACGCGCAGCTCCACCCGGCGAGCAGTACTTC
CDR3aa: CASSKRAAPPGEQYF

abundance: -
j_gene: TRBJ2-7
d_gene: TRBD1
v_gene: TRBV7-2
CDR3nt: TGTGCCAGCGGAACAGGGGTCCCCACCTACGAGCAGTACTTC
CDR3aa: CASGTGVPTYEQYF

abundance: -
j_gene: TRBJ2-5
d_gene: TRBD2
v_gene: TRBV19
CDR3nt: TGTGCCAGTAGTGCCGGACTAGCGGGAGAGACCCAGTACTTC
CDR3aa: CASSAGLAGETQYF

abundance: -
j_gene: TRBJ2-7
d_gene: -
v_gene: TRBV7-6
CDR3nt: TGTGCCAGCAGCCCCAGACTGGACCTGCGGGAGCAGTACTTC
CDR3aa: CASSPRLDLREQYF

abundance: -
j_gene: TRBJ2-3
d_gene: TRBD2
v_gene: TRBV4-3
CDR3nt: TGCGCCAGCAGCCAAGATATGGTAACTAGCGGGAGGACTAGCACAGATACGCAGTATTTT
CDR3aa: CASSQDMVTSGRTSTDTQYF

abundance: few
j_gene: TRBJ2-1
d_gene: -
v_gene: TRBV24-1
CDR3nt: TGTGCCACCAGTAGCGTGAACTACAATGAGCAGTTCTTC
CDR3aa: CATSSVNYNEQFF

abundance: -
j_gene: TRBJ2-5
d_gene: -
v_gene: TRBV28
CDR3nt: TGTGCCAGCAGTAAGCCGGGTATTCTCCAGACCCAGTACTTC
CDR3aa: CASSKPGILQTQYF

abundance: -
j_gene: TRBJ1-1
d_gene: -
v_gene: TRBV5-1
CDR3nt: TGCGCCAGCAGCTGGGCCCTCCAAGGCACTGAAGCTTTCTTT
CDR3aa: CASSWALQGTEAFF

abundance: few
j_gene: TRBJ1-2
d_gene: TRBD1
v_gene: TRBV12-3/TRBV12-4
CDR3nt: TGTGCCAGCAGCCTGGACAGGTTCTATGGCTACACCTTC
CDR3aa: CASSLDRFYGYTF

abundance: many
j_gene: TRBJ2-7
d_gene: TRBD1
v_gene: TRBV7-8
CDR3nt: TGTGCCAGCAGCTTAGAGGGACAGGGGTCACACGAGCAGTACTTC
CDR3aa: CASSLEGQGSHEQYF

abundance: -
j_gene: TRBJ2-1
d_gene: TRBD1
v_gene: TRBV4-3
CDR3nt: TGCGCCAGCAGCCAGCACAGGGGCAATGAGCAGTTCTTC
CDR3aa: CASSQHRGNEQFF